This TCR beta chain was identified in a study of T cell changes during pregnancy in multiple sclerosis (dated by TCRdb to the late 2010s). In the study overall: In women with multiple sclerosis, the researchers looked at how the T cell repertoire shifted as pregnancy progressed.

Library method: the immunoSEQ multiplex PCR assay. TCRdb stores this immuneACCESS table with in-frame sequences only. Part of the clones is absent; in the studies checked, under half of the shortfall reflects unresolved V genes, and no reason is known for the rest. The sample table holds roughly 60,000 clones, of which roughly nine tenths were seen once. Of the sample, roughly 0.7% is held by the ten largest clones. Including cysteine and phenylalanine, the CDR3 has 14 amino acids. Here the CDR3 DNA is all that survives: 42 bases in frame from base 1. Trimming leaves V shorter by 5 bases and J shorter by 5 bases, with the junction holding 7 bases beyond the gene matches. Reading the germline V gene (reference sequence) gives CDR1 LNHDA and CDR2 SQIVND. Note on this clone: Its antigen is not yet known. Per-base qualities were not stored, and no clone one base away is much larger.

Here the chain combines TRBV19 and TRBJ2-5; 8 central bases correspond to TRBD1. The sample here was CD4+ T cells from peripheral blood mononuclear cells, taken in the first trimester of pregnancy. The origin of this receptor is a female donor with multiple sclerosis, enrolled in a pregnancy study. The bases read TGTGCCAGTAGTCCTCAGGGGGCGGAGGAGACCCAGTACTTC. This codes for CASSPQGAEETQYF.